This TCR beta chain is drawn from a study of identical twins. Study-wide results and caveats: Researchers reported weaker excess twin sharing in beta out-of-frame sequences. Insertion counts were lower in abundant cord blood beta clonotypes, a trend that memory repertoires did not show.

A note on this clonotype: Antigen specificity is unknown.

V shed 6 bases and J shed 1 base, with 16 bases lying between them. The CDR3 consists of 15 residues. Germline V lookup: CDR1 WSHSY, CDR2 SAAADI. TCRdb called the 5' RACE reads again in MiXCR, with one record for every CDR3 protein. The table has about 690,000 distinct CDR3 sequences, 5.5% to 7.5% seen once. V is TRBV10-2 and J is TRBJ2-7; D remains unclear. The material sequenced was naive T cells sorted from blood. The clonotype originates from a man in his late teens or twenties in good health. The CDR3: CASRNDTAGSYEQYV. DNA for the CDR3: TGCGCCAGCAGAAATGACACTGCTGGATCCTACGAGCAGTACGTC.